This entry concerns a single TCR beta chain. Losses at the gene ends were 5 bases for V and 6 bases for J; bases not matched to a gene: 6. Germline lookup yields CDR1 KGHDR and CDR2 SFDVKD. CDR3 length: 15 residues. Source study methods: Researchers report that nucleated cell counts were estimated from reference gene primer amplification. Generated by immunoSEQ multiplex PCR, the TCRdb table keeps only in-frame clones and is missing some. The V and J calls and clone size come from that table; D and trimming were worked out from the DNA. The sample records under 250,000 clones, around nine tenths being singletons. The source of the sample is a study of blood T cell repertoires in COVID-19. Study background: Sources were T cells, B-cell-depleted T cells, or PBMCs; the material itself was cDNA or gDNA.

This sequence originates from a woman in her fifties or sixties who had recovered from COVID-19. The sample was peripheral blood. This chain uses TRBV24-1 with TRBJ2-1; 10 bases agree with TRBD1. The CDR3 DNA is TGTGCCACCAGTGGGGTCCGGGACAGGGGCAATGAGCAGTTCTTC. Amino acid sequence: CATSGVRDRGNEQFF.